The 12 T cell receptor beta chains presented below share a single source sample, sequenced in a study of blood T cells in healthy people across ages. A second 7 to 11 cycle PCR used barcoded and J-beta primers. MiXCR was run by TCRdb on the 5' RACE reads, yielding one entry per CDR3 protein. The repertoire holds 1.4 million to 1.5 million distinct CDR3 sequences, with around 42% as singletons. Source material: blood. Receptor source: a woman between 18 and 29 years old in good health.

The V call is TRBV27, the J call TRBJ2-3; possible D gene TRBD2, 6 bases. This CDR3 comprises 13 residues. V was shortened by 8 bases and J by 3 bases, with 12 bases between the two germline ends. The germline gives CDR1 MNHEY, CDR2 SMNVEV (reference sequence). The CDR3 sequence is CASRDFGTDTQYF. In DNA form, the CDR3 reads TGTGCCAGCCGGGACTTCGGGACAGATACGCAGTATTTT.

This clonotype was counted between two and nine times. The gene calls are TRBV6-5 and TRBJ2-7; D remains unclear. Germline CDR1 reads MNHEY; CDR2 reads SVGAGI. V was trimmed by 2 bases and J by 3 bases, leaving 11 bases between them. The CDR3 has 14 residues. The CDR3 sequence is CASSYVGRSYEQYF. The CDR3 DNA follows: TGTGCCAGCAGTTACGTTGGACGGAGCTACGAGCAGTACTTC.

V and J are TRBV6-1 and TRBJ1-6; 9 bases align to TRBD1. The CDR3 runs 16 residues. The germline V gene has CDR1 MNHNS and CDR2 SASEGT. V lost 3 bases and J lost 10; bases outside the gene matches: 10. The CDR3 reads CASSERTGVLKSPLHF. CDR3 in DNA: TGTGCCAGCAGTGAGAGGACAGGGGTTTTGAAGTCACCCCTCCACTTT.

Concerning this clonotype: One end of the junction is discordant with germline, which a read error may explain. This sequence joins TRBV6-5 and TRBJ1-6; maybe TRBD1 (5 bases). Germline V gene data show CDR1 as MNHEY and CDR2 as SVGAGI. The CDR3 is 14 amino acids. This CDR3 reads CASSPGVHKSPLHF. CDR3 sequence (DNA): TGTGCCAGCAGTCCGGGGGTTCATAAGTCACCCCTCCACTTT.

The sample holds a few counts of this clonotype. The chain uses TRBV2 and TRBJ2-1; no clear D. Germline CDR1 SNHLY, CDR2 FYNNEI. The CDR3 covers 13 residues. Trimming shortened V by 7 bases and J by 3 bases, and 10 bases separated the two germline ends. CDR3 bases: TGTGCCAGCAATAAAGAGCACTACAATGAGCAGTTCTTC. Protein: CASNKEHYNEQFF.

This clonotype was detected only a few times. This sequence joins TRBV29-1 and TRBJ2-1; D is tentatively TRBD1 or TRBD2 (5 bases each). Germline V gives CDR1 SQVTM, CDR2 ANQGSEA. V was pared by 4 bases and J by 8 bases, with 15 bases between. The length of the CDR3 is 13 residues. CDR3 sequence reads: CSVGEGSGYEQFF. DNA for the CDR3: TGCAGCGTTGGTGAGGGGTCTGGCTATGAGCAGTTCTTC.

This chain connects TRBV29-1 to TRBJ2-7; D is possibly TRBD1 or TRBD2 (5 bases each). V lost 6 bases to trimming and J lost 12 bases, with 18 bases between them. Germline V gene sequence: CDR1 SQVTM, CDR2 ANQGSEA. The CDR3 totals 11 residues. The CDR3 is CSVVVGETPYF. The CDR3 DNA reads as TGCAGCGTGGTCGTAGGGGAGACCCCGTACTTC.

This clonotype was picked up a small number of times. The J gene is TRBJ2-1, the V gene TRBV6-5; the D gene is possibly TRBD2 (6 bases). Germline V gene data show CDR1 as MNHEY and CDR2 as SVGAGI. V was trimmed by 6 bases and J by 5 bases, leaving 17 bases between them. The CDR3 is made up of 15 amino acids. Here the CDR3 DNA reads TGTGCCAGCAGGGAGCAGTCGCGGGACCACAATGAGCAGTTCTTC. Amino acids: CASREQSRDHNEQFF.

The chain combines TRBV20-1 with TRBJ2-1; 9 nucleotides match TRBD2. CDR3 length: 13 residues. Germline V gives CDR1 DFQATT, CDR2 SNEGSKA (reference sequence). The CDR3 sequence: CRAETSGPNEQFF. The CDR3 DNA sequence: TGCAGGGCCGAGACTAGCGGACCGAATGAGCAGTTCTTC.

The J gene is TRBJ1-1, the V gene TRBV6-5; tentatively, D is TRBD1 (5 bases). The germline V gene has CDR1 MNHEY and CDR2 SVGAGI. V was pared by 8 bases and J by 6 bases, with 19 bases between. This CDR3 is 14 amino acids long. This CDR3 is CASGVEGQVPEAFF. CDR3 nucleotides: TGTGCCAGCGGGGTCGAGGGGCAGGTGCCTGAAGCTTTCTTT.

The CDR3 DNA reads as TGTGCCAGCAGTTGGGGGGGAAGGTCCGAGCAGTACTTC. Translated, it gives CASSWGGRSEQYF. V usage is TRBV12-3 or TRBV12-4 and J usage is TRBJ2-7, with TRBD2 identical over 7 bases. This CDR3 has 13 amino acids. V gave up 4 bases and J gave up 6 bases; unmatched junction bases: 6.

The J gene is TRBJ2-4, the V gene TRBV18; 8 bases fit TRBD1. This CDR3 spans 13 amino acids. The ends lost 4 bases at V and 6 bases at J; junction bases unmatched: 2. Germline V gene lookup returns CDR1 KGHSH and CDR2 LQKENI. CDR3 bases: TGTGCCAGCTCACTACAGGGGGTAAACATTCAGTACTTC. Translation gives CASSLQGVNIQYF.